A single sample is the source of the 15 T cell receptor beta chains below, sequenced in a study of blood T cells in healthy people across ages. The use of a sample-barcoded 5' primer and a J-beta primer mix characterized a second PCR of about 6 to 12 cycles. TCRdb itself ran the 5' RACE reads through MiXCR, one entry per CDR3 protein. Of around 990,000 distinct CDR3 sequences detected, less than 45% appear once; the ten largest clones hold roughly 14%. Sequenced sample: blood. These receptors were collected from a man aged 18 to 30 in good health.

In its sample, this clonotype was seen many times. The rearrangement links TRBV7-3 to TRBJ2-1; D perhaps matches TRBD1 (6 bases). CDR3 length equals 13 residues. Per the germline V gene, CDR1 is SGHTA and CDR2 is FQGTGA. The ends were cut back, 4 bases at V and 7 bases at J, with 11 bases in the middle. As DNA, the CDR3 is TGTGCCAGCAGCTCCGTACAGGGTAATGAGCAGTTCTTC. This translates into CASSSVQGNEQFF.

The chain joins TRBV7-2 to TRBJ2-3, with 11 nucleotides matching TRBD2. Trimming cost V 3 bases and J 2 bases; bases outside gene matches: 7. The germline CDR1 and CDR2 sequences are SGHTA and FQGNSA. The CDR3 is 17 residues long. In DNA form, the CDR3 reads TGTGCCAGCAGCTTCCGACTAGCGGGGCCCTCCACAGATACGCAGTATTTT. Its translation is CASSFRLAGPSTDTQYF.

The chain joins TRBV27 to TRBJ1-1; 8 bases agree with TRBD1. Germline assignment: CDR1 MNHEY and CDR2 SMNVEV (reference sequence). The CDR3 runs 15 residues. Trimming cost V 5 bases and J 3 bases; bases outside gene matches: 8. The CDR3 DNA reads TGTGCCAGCAGTCCCAGGGGGCGGGCGGACACTGAAGCTTTCTTT. Protein sequence: CASSPRGRADTEAFF.

This sequence joins TRBV3-1 and TRBJ2-3; the match to TRBD2 covers 9 bases. Germline lookup yields CDR1 LGHDT and CDR2 YNNKEL (reference sequence). The CDR3 length is 17 residues. Unmatched junction bases numbered 10, after V lost 0 bases and J lost 6 bases. The CDR3 spells CASSQDLVAGARDTQYF. CDR3 nucleotide sequence: TGTGCCAGCAGCCAAGACTTAGTAGCGGGGGCCCGGGATACGCAGTATTTT.

This clonotype came up a few times. The rearrangement joins TRBV28 to TRBJ1-2; 7 nucleotides agree with TRBD1. Per germline, CDR1 MDHEN and CDR2 SYDVKM. V was pared by 6 bases and J by 2 bases, with 3 bases of the junction left unmatched. The CDR3 loop spans 13 amino acids. Written as DNA, the CDR3 is TGTGCCAGCAGGAAGGGACAGAACTATGGCTACACCTTC. Its translation is CASRKGQNYGYTF.

The chain employs TRBV6-2 or TRBV6-3 and TRBJ2-1, with 7 nucleotides matching TRBD2. Germline V lookup: CDR1 MNHEY, CDR2 SVGEGT. Trimming cost V 5 bases and J 4 bases; bases outside gene matches: 2. The CDR3 runs to 13 residues. The CDR3 DNA reads TGTGCCAGCAGTACTAGCGATTACAATGAGCAGTTCTTC. It specifies CASSTSDYNEQFF.

This clonotype was counted ten times or more. A much more abundant neighbour one base away suggests this may be a read error. The chain joins TRBV7-8 to TRBJ1-2, with TRBD1 as a possible D gene (5 bases). The CDR3 has 14 amino acids. Germline V gene sequence: CDR1 SGHVS, CDR2 FQNEAQ. Trimming removed 7 bases at V and 3 bases at J, with 15 bases between. CDR3 in amino acids: CASTAGRGHYGYTF. The CDR3 region has the DNA TGTGCCAGCACTGCAGGTCGGGGACACTATGGCTACACCTTC.

The chain employs TRBV5-1 and TRBJ2-5; 13 bases fit TRBD2. CDR1 and CDR2 from the germline V gene are SGHRS and YFSETQ. Unmatched junction bases numbered 3, after V lost 2 bases and J lost 5 bases. This CDR3 has 15 residues. CDR3 loop: CASSLQLAGGETQYF. The CDR3 nucleotides read TGCGCCAGCAGCTTACAACTAGCGGGGGGGGAGACCCAGTACTTC.

The rearrangement uses TRBV12-3 or TRBV12-4 and TRBJ2-2; D is unresolved. The CDR3 length is 14 residues. Trimming stripped 6 bases from V and 2 bases from J, with 10 bases between. CDR3 sequence reads: CASRSAVNTGELFF. Written as DNA, the CDR3 is TGTGCCAGCAGGTCGGCAGTTAACACCGGGGAGCTGTTTTTT.

This clonotype has only a few counts. The chain joins TRBV28 to TRBJ1-2; no clear D gene. From germline, CDR1 is MDHEN and CDR2 SYDVKM. This CDR3 contains 13 residues. V lost 4 bases to trimming and J lost 11 bases, with 17 bases between them. CDR3 protein: CASSSAAVFDYTF. As DNA, the CDR3 is TGTGCCAGCAGTTCGGCAGCCGTCTTCGATTACACCTTC.

This clonotype has more than one count but fewer than ten. This chain uses TRBV3-1 with TRBJ1-1, with D possibly matching TRBD1 (6 bases). V lost 8 bases, J lost 2 bases, and 12 bases lay in between. The CDR3 extends over 13 amino acids. CDR1 and CDR2 from the germline V gene are LGHDT and YNNKEL (reference sequence). CDR3 protein: CASGGQGNTEAFF. CDR3 bases: TGTGCCAGCGGGGGCCAGGGAAACACTGAAGCTTTCTTT.

The gene calls are TRBV2 and TRBJ1-2; D perhaps matches TRBD1 (5 bases). This CDR3 region has 14 residues. Deletions cut 4 bases from V and 2 bases from J, with 11 bases between. Germline CDR1 reads SNHLY; CDR2 reads FYNNEI. CDR3 sequence: CASSAEGPNYGYTF. In nucleotides, the CDR3 is TGTGCCAGCAGTGCTGAGGGGCCGAACTATGGCTACACCTTC.

V and J are TRBV10-3 and TRBJ2-1; TRBD2 is a possible D gene (5 bases). Germline CDR1 is ENHRY and CDR2 is SYGVKD. V was pared by 6 bases and J by 0 bases, with 15 bases between. The CDR3 is made up of 16 amino acids. CDR3 DNA sequence: TGTGCCATCAGAGGGCGAGCGGAGAGCTCCTACAATGAGCAGTTCTTC. It is translated as CAIRGRAESSYNEQFF.

This clonotype was observed many times. The chain has TRBV7-2 and TRBJ1-2; D is undetermined. With 5 bases removed from V and 6 bases from J, the gap between germline ends came to 10 bases. This CDR3 comprises 12 residues. From germline, CDR1 is SGHTA and CDR2 FQGNSA. The CDR3 protein is CASSRYYDGYTF. Here the CDR3 DNA reads TGTGCCAGCAGCCGTTATTATGATGGCTACACCTTC.

This clonotype was seen repeatedly, ten times or more. The CDR3 loop is CASSLTSENEQFF. The CDR3 nucleotides are TGTGCCAGCAGCTTAACTAGCGAAAATGAGCAGTTCTTC. The rearrangement joins TRBV13 to TRBJ2-1, with 7 nucleotides matching TRBD2. This CDR3 is 13 amino acids long. J was trimmed by 7 bases and V by 2 bases; bases with no gene match: 2. CDR1 PRHDT and CDR2 FYEKMQ come from the germline V gene (reference sequence).